This T cell receptor (beta chain) was recorded in a study of CD8+ T cells in alopecia areata. Study-wide context: Tofacitinib was taken orally by treated patients, and the dose was 5 to 10 mg twice daily. Scoring treated patients' severity relied on the percentage of scalp area affected.

Once RNA had been extracted, it was reverse transcribed into cDNA to act as the sequencing template. Profiled with immunoSEQ multiplex PCR; TCRdb holds only in-frame clones, not every one. This sample carries about 220,000 clones, about 58% of them seen once, and the ten largest clones take 1.6%. Study-wide points: Expanded CD8+ clones among the top 100, and scalp clonality, were significantly decreased by tofacitinib.

Documented treatment: oral pan-JAK inhibitor, 5-10 mg twice daily. Peripheral blood samples and lesional scalp punch biopsies were obtained from alopecia areata patients. Only a few counts were recorded for this clone. Its matching antigen is unknown. In germline, CDR1 is LGHNA, CDR2 YSLEER. The ends were cut back, 0 bases at V and 2 bases at J, with 11 bases in the middle. The CDR3 length is 16 residues. V usage is TRBV4-3 and J usage is TRBJ1-5, with D uncertain. The receptor comes from a human donor with alopecia areata. Sequencing used CD4+ T cells sorted from blood, obtained at week 4, from a patient treated with tofacitinib. CDR3 protein: CASSQEWGARNQPQHF. CDR3 nucleotide sequence: TGCGCCAGCAGCCAAGAGTGGGGAGCACGCAATCAGCCCCAGCATTTT.